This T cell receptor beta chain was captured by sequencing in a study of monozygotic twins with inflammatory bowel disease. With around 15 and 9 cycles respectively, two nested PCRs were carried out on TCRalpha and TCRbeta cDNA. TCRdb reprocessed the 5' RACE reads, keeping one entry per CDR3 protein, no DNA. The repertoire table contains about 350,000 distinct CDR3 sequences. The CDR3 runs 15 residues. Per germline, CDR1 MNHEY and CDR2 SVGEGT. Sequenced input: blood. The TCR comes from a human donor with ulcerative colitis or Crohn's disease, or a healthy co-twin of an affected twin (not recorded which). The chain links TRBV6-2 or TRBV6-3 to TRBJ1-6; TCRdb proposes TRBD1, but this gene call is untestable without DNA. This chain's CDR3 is CASSYSSVGGSPLHF.